This TCR beta chain was identified during a study of blood T cell repertoires in COVID-19. Assay: immunoSEQ multiplex PCR; the TCRdb copy retains only in-frame clones and omits some. Of approximately 220,000 clones listed, roughly 89% were seen once; the top ten hold about 15%. Germline values: CDR1 ENHRY, CDR2 SYGVKD. The CDR3 has 13 residues. V was pared by 6 bases and J by 5 bases, with 13 bases between. Sequencing input: PBMCs or T cells enriched from blood (not recorded which). The rearrangement joins TRBV10-3 to TRBJ2-5; a possible D gene is TRBD2 (6 bases). This clonotype was obtained from a man aged 25 to 40 who had been exposed to COVID-19. CDR3 coding DNA: TGTGCCATCAGCCTATCGGGGGTTGAGACCCAGTACTTC. This translates into CAISLSGVETQYF.